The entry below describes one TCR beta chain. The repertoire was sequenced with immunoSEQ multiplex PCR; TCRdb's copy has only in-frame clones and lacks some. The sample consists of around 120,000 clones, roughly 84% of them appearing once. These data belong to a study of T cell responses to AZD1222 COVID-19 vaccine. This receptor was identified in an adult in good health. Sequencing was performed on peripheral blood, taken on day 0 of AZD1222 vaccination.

The CDR3: CASSQDTLAGGRDEQFF. As DNA, the CDR3 is TGTGCCAGCAGCCAAGATACCCTAGCGGGGGGGCGGGATGAGCAGTTCTTC. The chain couples TRBV3-1 (or the pseudogene TRBV3-2) to TRBJ2-1; 12 bases match TRBD2. The CDR3 has 17 residues. V shed 0 bases and J 8 bases; nucleotides not matched to a gene: 8. Germline V gene lookup returns CDR1 LGHDT and CDR2 YNNKEL (reference sequence).